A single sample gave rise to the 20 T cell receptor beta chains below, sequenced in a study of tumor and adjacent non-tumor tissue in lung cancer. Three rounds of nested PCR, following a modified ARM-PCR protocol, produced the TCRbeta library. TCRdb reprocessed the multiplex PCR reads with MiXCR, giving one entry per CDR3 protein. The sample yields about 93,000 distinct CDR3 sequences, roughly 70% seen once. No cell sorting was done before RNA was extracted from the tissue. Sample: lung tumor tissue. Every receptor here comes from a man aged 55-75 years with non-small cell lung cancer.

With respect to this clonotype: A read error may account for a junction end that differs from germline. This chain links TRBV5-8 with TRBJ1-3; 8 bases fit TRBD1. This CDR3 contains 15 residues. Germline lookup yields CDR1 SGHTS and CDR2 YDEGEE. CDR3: CASTGATGTGNIIYF. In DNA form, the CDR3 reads TGTGCCAGCACCGGAGCGACAGGGACAGGAAACATCATATATTTT.

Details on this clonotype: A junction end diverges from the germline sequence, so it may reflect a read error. Here the CDR3 DNA reads TGTGCCGGCAGCTTAGGAGTCCTTCAAGAGACCCAGTACTTC. Amino acid sequence: CAGSLGVLQETQYF. This chain links TRBV7-9 with TRBJ2-5; D ambiguous. This CDR3 region has 14 residues. The germline V gene encodes CDR1 SEHNR and CDR2 FQNEAQ (reference sequence).

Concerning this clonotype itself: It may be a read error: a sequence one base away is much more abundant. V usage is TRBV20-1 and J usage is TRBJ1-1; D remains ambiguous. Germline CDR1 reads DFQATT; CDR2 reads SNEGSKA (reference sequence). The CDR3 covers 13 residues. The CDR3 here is CSTSPTMNTEAFF. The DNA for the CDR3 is TGCAGTACTAGCCCCACCATGAACACTGAAGCTTTCTTT.

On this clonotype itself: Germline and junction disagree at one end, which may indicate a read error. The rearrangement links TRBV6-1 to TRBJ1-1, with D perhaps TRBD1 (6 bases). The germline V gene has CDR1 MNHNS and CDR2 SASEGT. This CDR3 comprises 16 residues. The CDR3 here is CASSEAGSGADTETFF. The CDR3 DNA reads TGTGCGAGCAGTGAAGCGGGGTCGGGGGCGGACACTGAAACTTTCTTT.

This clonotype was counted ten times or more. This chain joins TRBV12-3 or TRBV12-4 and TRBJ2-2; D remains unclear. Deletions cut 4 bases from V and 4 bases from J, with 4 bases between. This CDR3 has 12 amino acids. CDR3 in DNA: TGTGCCAGCAGTTCCCTCACCGGGGAGCTGTTTTTT. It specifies CASSSLTGELFF.

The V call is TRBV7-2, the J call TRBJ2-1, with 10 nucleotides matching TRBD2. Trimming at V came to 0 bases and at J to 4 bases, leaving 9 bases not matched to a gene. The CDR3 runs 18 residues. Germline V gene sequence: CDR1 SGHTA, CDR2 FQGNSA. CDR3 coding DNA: TGTGCCAGCAGCTTAGCGTTTGGTATAGCGGGAGGATACAATGAGCAGTTCTTC. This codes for CASSLAFGIAGGYNEQFF.

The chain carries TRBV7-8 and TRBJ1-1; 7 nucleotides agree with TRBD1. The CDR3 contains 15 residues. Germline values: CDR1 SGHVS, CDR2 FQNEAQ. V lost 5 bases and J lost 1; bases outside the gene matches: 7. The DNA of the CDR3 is TGTGCCAGCAGCACGGGGACAGAGACGAACACTGAAGCTTTCTTT. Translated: CASSTGTETNTEAFF.

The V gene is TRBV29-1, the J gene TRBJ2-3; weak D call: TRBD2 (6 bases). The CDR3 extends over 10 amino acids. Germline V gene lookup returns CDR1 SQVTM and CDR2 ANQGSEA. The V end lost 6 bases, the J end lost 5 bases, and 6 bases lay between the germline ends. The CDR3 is CSVGGDTQYF. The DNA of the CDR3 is TGCAGCGTCGGGGGAGATACGCAGTATTTT.

The DNA of the CDR3 is TGCAGCGTTGTCGGGGGTTTGGTCGCTGAAGCTTTCTTT. Translation: CSVVGGLVAEAFF. This chain uses TRBV29-1 with TRBJ1-1, with D perhaps TRBD1 (5 bases). V shed 4 bases and J shed 6 bases, with 15 bases lying between them. Germline CDR1 and CDR2: SQVTM and ANQGSEA. The CDR3 runs 13 residues.

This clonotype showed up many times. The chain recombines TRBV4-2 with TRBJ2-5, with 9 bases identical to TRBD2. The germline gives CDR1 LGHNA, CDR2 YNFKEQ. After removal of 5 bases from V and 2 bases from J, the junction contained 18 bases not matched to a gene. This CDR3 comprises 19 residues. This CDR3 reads CASSTETSGTRGRQETQYF. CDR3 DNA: TGTGCCAGCAGCACGGAGACTAGCGGAACCCGAGGGCGGCAAGAGACCCAGTACTTC.

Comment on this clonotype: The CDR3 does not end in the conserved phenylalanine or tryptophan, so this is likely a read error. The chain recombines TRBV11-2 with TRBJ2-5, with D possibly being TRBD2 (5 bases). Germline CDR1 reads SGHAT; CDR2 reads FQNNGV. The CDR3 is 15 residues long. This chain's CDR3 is CSSSLVPPGGETQYL. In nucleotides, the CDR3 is TGCTCCAGCAGCTTAGTCCCCCCAGGAGGAGAGACCCAGTACTTA.

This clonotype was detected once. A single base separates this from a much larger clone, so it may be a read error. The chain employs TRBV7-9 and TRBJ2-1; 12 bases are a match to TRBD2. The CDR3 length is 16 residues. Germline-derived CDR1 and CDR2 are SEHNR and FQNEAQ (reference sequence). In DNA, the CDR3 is TGTGCCAGCAGATTAGAAGGACTAGCGGGACTCAATGAGCAGTTCTTC. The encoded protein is CASRLEGLAGLNEQFF.

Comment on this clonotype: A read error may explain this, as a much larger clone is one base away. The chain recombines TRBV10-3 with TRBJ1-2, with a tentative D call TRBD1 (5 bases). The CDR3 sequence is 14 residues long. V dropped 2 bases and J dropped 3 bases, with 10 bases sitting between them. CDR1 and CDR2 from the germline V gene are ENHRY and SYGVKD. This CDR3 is CAISEGGRDYGYTF. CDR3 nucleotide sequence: TGTGCCATCAGTGAGGGGGGACGGGACTATGGCTACACCTTC.

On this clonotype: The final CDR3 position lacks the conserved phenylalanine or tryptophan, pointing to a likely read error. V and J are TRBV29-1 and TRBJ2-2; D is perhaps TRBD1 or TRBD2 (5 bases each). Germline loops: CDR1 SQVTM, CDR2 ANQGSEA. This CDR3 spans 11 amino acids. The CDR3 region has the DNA TGCAGCGCCGGACAAACCGGGGACCTGTTTCTT. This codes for CSAGQTGDLFL.

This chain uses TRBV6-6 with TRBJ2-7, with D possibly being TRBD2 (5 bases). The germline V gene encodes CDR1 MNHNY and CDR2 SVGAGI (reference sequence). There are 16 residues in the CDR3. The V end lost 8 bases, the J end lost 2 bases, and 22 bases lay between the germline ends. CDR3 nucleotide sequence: TGTGCCAGCTCAAATTACGTTAGGGAGCACACCTACGAGCAGTACTTC. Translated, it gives CASSNYVREHTYEQYF.

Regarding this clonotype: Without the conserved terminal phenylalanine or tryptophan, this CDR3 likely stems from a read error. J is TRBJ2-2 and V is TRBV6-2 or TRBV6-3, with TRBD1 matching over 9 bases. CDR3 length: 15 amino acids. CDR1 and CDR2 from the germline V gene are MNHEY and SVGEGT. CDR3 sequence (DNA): TGTGACAGCAGAAACGGGACAGGGACGGCCGGGGAGCTGTTTTAT. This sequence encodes CDSRNGTGTAGELFY.

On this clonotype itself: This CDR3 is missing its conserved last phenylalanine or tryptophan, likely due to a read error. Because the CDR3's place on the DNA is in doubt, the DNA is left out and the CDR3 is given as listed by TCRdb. The CDR3: CASILEGAGGRGDTQCL. The J gene is TRBJ2-3, the V gene TRBV11-3; the table's D call TRBD1 went unverified against the DNA. The CDR3 has 17 amino acids, counting both end residues. Germline V CDR1 and CDR2: SGHNT, YENEEA.

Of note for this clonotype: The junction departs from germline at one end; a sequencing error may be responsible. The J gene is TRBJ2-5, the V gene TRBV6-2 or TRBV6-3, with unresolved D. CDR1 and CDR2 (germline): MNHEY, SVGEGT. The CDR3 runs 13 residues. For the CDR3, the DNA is TGTGCCAGCAGTTTGGAAATACAAGAGACTCAGTACTTC. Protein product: CASSLEIQETQYF.

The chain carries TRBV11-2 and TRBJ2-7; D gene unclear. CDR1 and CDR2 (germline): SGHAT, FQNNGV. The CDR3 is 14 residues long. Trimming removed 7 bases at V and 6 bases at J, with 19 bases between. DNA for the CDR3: TGTGCCAGCAACGCTAAAATCCGCTCTGGCGAGCAGTACTTC. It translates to CASNAKIRSGEQYF.

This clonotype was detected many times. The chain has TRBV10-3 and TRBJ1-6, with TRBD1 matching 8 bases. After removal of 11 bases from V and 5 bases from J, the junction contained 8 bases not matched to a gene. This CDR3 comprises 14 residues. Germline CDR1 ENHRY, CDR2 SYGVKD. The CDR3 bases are TGTGCCTCGACAGGGGACCGCAATAATTCACCCCTCCACTTT. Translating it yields CASTGDRNNSPLHF.